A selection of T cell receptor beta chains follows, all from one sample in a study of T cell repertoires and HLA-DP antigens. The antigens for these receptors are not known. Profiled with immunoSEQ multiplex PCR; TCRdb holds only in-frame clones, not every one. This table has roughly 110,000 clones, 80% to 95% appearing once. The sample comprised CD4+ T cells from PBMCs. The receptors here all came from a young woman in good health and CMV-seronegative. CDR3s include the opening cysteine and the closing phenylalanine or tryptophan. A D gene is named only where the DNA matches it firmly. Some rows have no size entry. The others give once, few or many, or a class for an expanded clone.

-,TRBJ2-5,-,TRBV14,CASSQDAKTQYF
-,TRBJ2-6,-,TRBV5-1,CASSLFPSGANVLTF
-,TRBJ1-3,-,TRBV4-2,CASSQFEVGSGNTIYF
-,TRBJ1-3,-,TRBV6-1,CASSVGGRDGNTIYF
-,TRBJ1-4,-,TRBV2,CASSVGRAEKLFF
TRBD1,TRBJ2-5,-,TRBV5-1,CASSENRGSQETQYF
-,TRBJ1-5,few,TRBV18,CASSPPGPGANQPQHF
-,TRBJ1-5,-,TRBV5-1,CASSLEGSSQPQHF
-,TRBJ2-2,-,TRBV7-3,CASSLGEGELFF
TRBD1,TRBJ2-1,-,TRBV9,CASSKLPGTGGAGPYNEQFF